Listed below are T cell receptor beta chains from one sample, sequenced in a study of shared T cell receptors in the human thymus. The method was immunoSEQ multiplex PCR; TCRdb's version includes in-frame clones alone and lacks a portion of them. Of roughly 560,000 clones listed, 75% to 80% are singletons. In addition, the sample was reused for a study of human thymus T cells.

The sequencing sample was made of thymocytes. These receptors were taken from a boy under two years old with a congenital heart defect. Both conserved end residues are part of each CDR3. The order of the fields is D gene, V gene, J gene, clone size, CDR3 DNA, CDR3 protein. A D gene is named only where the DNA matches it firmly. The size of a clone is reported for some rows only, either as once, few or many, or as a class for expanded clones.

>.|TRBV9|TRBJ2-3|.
TGTGCCAGCAGCGTAGTCGGCCACAGGAGCACAGATACGCAGTATTTT
CASSVVGHRSTDTQYF
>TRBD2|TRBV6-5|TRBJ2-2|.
TGTGCCAGCAGCACTCGGGGGGAAAACACCGGGGAGCTGTTTTTT
CASSTRGENTGELFF
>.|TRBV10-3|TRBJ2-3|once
TGTGCCATCAGGCCAACGGGGGGCACAGATACGCAGTATTTT
CAIRPTGGTDTQYF
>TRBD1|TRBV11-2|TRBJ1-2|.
TGTGCCAGCAGCGGGACAGGGCGAAGCTATGGCTACACCTTC
CASSGTGRSYGYTF
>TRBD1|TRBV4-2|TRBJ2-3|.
TGTGCCAGCAGCGGATCACAGGGGGATACGCAGTATTTT
CASSGSQGDTQYF
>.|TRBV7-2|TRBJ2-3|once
TGTGCCAGCAGTTCTCTTCCAGGGGTCAAGGATACGCAGTATTTT
CASSSLPGVKDTQYF
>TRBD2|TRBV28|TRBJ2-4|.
TGTGCCAGTTCGGGGGGGGAGGTCCATGCGGTAAACATTCAGTACTTC
CASSGGEVHAVNIQYF
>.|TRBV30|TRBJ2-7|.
TGTGCCTGGAGTGTAGGGGGAGTCGAGGAGCAGTACTTC
CAWSVGGVEEQYF
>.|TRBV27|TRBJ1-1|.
TGTGCCAGCAAATCTCCCGGGGACACGAACACTGAAGCTTTCTTT
CASKSPGDTNTEAFF
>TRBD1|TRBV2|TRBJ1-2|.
TGTGCCAGCGGGACAGGAGCTAACTATGGCTACACCTTC
CASGTGANYGYTF
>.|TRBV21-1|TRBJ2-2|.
TGTGCCAGCAGCAAAGTAGGCCGGCTGTCAGGCGGGGAGCTGTTTTTT
CASSKVGRLSGGELFF
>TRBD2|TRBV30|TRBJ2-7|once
TGTGCCTGGAGCGTAATACTAGCGGTTCCCTACGAGCAGTACTTC
CAWSVILAVPYEQYF
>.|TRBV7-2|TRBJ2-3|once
TGTGCCAGCAGCATTGGAGGGGCAGATACGCAGTATTTT
CASSIGGADTQYF
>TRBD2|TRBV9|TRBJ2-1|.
TGTGCCAGCAGCGGACTTAGCGGGGTCTCCTACAATGAGCAGTTCTTC
CASSGLSGVSYNEQFF
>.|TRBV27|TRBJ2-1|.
TGTGCCAGCAGTTTAGAGCGGTTAAGATACAATGAGCAGTTCTTC
CASSLERLRYNEQFF
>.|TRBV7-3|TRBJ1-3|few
TGTGCCAGCAGCTTAAATTCAGGGTCTGGAAACACCATATATTTT
CASSLNSGSGNTIYF
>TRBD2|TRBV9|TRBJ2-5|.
TGTGCCAGCAGCCATGCTAGCGGGAGAGCTCAAGAGACCCAGTACTTC
CASSHASGRAQETQYF
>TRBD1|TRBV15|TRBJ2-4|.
TGTGCCACCAGCAGAGGAGGGGGCTTAGCCAAAAACATTCAGTACTTC
CATSRGGGLAKNIQYF
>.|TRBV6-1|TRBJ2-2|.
TGTGCCAGCAGTGAAGCAGAAGCATCTCGGGAGCCCGGGGAGCTGTTTTTT
CASSEAEASREPGELFF
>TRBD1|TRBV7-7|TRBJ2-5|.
TGTGCTAGCAGCGTCGGGACAGGGGGCCAAGAGACCCAGTACTTC
CASSVGTGGQETQYF
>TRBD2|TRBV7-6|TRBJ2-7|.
TGTGCCAGCAGCTTATCATCTAGCGGGAGGCGCGAGCAGTACTTC
CASSLSSSGRREQYF
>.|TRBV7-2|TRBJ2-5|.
TGTGCCAGCAGCCCTGGCAGCGGGACACAAGAGACCCAGTACTTC
CASSPGSGTQETQYF
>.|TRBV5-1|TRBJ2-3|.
TGCGCCAGCAGCGTGCCTCAGCAGGGGCCGGGTACGCAGTATTTT
CASSVPQQGPGTQYF
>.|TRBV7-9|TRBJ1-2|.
TGTGCCAGCAGCTTAGCGTGGGGGCAAGGCTATGGCTACACCTTC
CASSLAWGQGYGYTF
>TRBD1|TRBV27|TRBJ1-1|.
TGTGCCAGCAGTTTAAAGGAGAGAGACAGGGGCACTGAAGCTTTCTTT
CASSLKERDRGTEAFF
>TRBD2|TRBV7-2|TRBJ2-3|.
TGTGCCAGCAGCGAGGGGACTAGCGGGAGGGCCACAGATACGCAGTATTTT
CASSEGTSGRATDTQYF
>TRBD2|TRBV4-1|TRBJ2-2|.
TGCGCCAGCAGCCAAGGGTACGCGGGAGGGCCCACCGGGGAGCTGTTTTTT
CASSQGYAGGPTGELFF
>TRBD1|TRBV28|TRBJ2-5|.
TGTGCCAGCAGTTTCCGAACCCGAGCCCCAACAGGGGGAGCGGAGACCCAGTACTTC
CASSFRTRAPTGGAETQYF
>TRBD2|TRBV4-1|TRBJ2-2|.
TGCGCCAGCAGCCAAAGAAGCGGGAGGGCTAACACCGGGGAGCTGTTTTTT
CASSQRSGRANTGELFF
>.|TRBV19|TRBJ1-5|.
TGTGCCAGTAGTATAGCTCCCCTGGACAACTATAGCAATCAGCCCCAGCATTTT
CASSIAPLDNYSNQPQHF
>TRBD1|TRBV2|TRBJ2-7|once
TGTGCCAGCAGGGACAGGTCTGGCGAGCAGTACTTC
CASRDRSGEQYF
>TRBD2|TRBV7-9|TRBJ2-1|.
TGTGCCAGCAGGCCCGGGACTAGCGGGGAGAATGAGCAGTTCTTC
CASRPGTSGENEQFF
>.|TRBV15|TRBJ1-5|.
TGTGCCACCAGCAGAAATAGGGAGGGGCCCCAGCATTTT
CATSRNREGPQHF
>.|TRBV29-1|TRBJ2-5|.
TGCAGCGTTGAAGGGTCTCCATACCAAGAGGCCCAGTACTTC
CSVEGSPYQEAQYF
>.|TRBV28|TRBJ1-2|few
TGTGCCAGCAGCCGCGGGGGGGCCGGGGAAGGTGGCTACACCTTC
CASSRGGAGEGGYTF
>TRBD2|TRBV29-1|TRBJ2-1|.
TGCAGCGTTCCAGGGGGTAGCGGGAGGGCCAATGAGCAGTTCTTC
CSVPGGSGRANEQFF
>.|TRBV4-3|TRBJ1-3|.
TGCGCCAGACAATCTCCCTCTGGAAACACCATATATTTT
CARQSPSGNTIYF
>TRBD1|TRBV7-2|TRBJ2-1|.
TGTGCCAGCAGCTTAGGCCCGGGACAGGGGGATGAGCAGTTCTTC
CASSLGPGQGDEQFF
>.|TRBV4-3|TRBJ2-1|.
TGCGCCAGCAGCCATGTAAGGTGGCTACGGGATGAGCAGTTCTTC
CASSHVRWLRDEQFF
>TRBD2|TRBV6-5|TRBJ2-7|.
TGTGCCAGCACCCAGACCCGACTAGCGGGAGACGAGCAGTACTTC
CASTQTRLAGDEQYF
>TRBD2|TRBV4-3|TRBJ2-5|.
TGCGCCAGCAGCCAAGGTCCAACTAGCGGGTACTTC
CASSQGPTSGYF
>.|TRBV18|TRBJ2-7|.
TGTGCCAGCTCCCCGGAGGGGCCTGAGGACGAGCAGTACTTC
CASSPEGPEDEQYF
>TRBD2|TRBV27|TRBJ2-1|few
TGTGCCAGCAGTTTTGGTTGCGGGACTAGGGAAGAGCAGTTCTTC
CASSFGCGTREEQFF
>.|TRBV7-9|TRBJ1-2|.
TGTGCCAGCAGCCCAGGGGCAGGGGATAACTATGGCTACACCTTC
CASSPGAGDNYGYTF
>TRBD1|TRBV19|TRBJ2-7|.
TGTGCCAGTAGTTTTGACAGGGCCGACTACGAGCAGTACTTC
CASSFDRADYEQYF
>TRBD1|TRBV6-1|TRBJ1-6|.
TGTGCCAGCAGTGTTCGACAGGGAACGGGCTCCTATAATTCACCCCTCCACTTT
CASSVRQGTGSYNSPLHF